These T cell receptor beta chains were read from a single sample in a study of T cell responses to AZD1222 COVID-19 vaccine. The method was immunoSEQ multiplex PCR; TCRdb's version includes in-frame clones alone and lacks a portion of them. The data show over 85,000 clones, roughly 87% seen once. The sample consisted of peripheral blood, taken on day 0 of AZD1222 vaccination. Receptors were obtained from an adult in good health. The CDR3 runs from the conserved cysteine through the conserved F or W. The D gene is left open where the match is weak. Clone size appears in some rows only: once, few, many, or a class for an expanded clone.

v_gene	len	d_gene	j_gene	abundance	CDR3nt	CDR3aa
TRBV5-1	16	TRBD2	TRBJ2-3	-	TGCGCCAGCAGCCCGTGGGCTAGCGGGACTGCGGATACGCAGTATTTT	CASSPWASGTADTQYF
TRBV29-1	13	-	TRBJ2-7	-	TGCAGCGTTGTGGGGTGGGGGACATACGAGCAGTACTTC	CSVVGWGTYEQYF
TRBV7-2	15	TRBD2	TRBJ2-1	-	TGTGCCAGCAGCTTAGCGCCTAGCGGGGGCAATGAGCAGTTCTTC	CASSLAPSGGNEQFF
TRBV10-3	12	-	TRBJ2-1	once	TGTGCCATCAGTGAGTCATCCAATGAGCAGTTCTTC	CAISESSNEQFF
TRBV29-1	12	TRBD1	TRBJ2-3	-	TGCAGCGTCCGGACAGGGCCAGATACGCAGTATTTT	CSVRTGPDTQYF
TRBV10-1	16	-	TRBJ2-1	-	TGCGCCAGCAGTGAAAATTCGGGGCCCCCCGGCAATGAGCAGTTCTTC	CASSENSGPPGNEQFF
TRBV10-3	14	-	TRBJ2-1	-	TGTGCCACCGAGGGCCCTAGCTCCTACAATGAGCAGTTCTTC	CATEGPSSYNEQFF
TRBV6-5	16	TRBD1	TRBJ1-2	-	TGTGCCAGCAGTTACTCCCACAGGGGGCGGTCCTATGGCTACACCTTC	CASSYSHRGRSYGYTF
TRBV14	16	-	TRBJ1-3	-	TGTGCCAGCAGCCAAGACCCATTAACCTCTGGAAACACCATATATTTT	CASSQDPLTSGNTIYF
TRBV5-8	14	-	TRBJ2-6	-	TGTGCCAGCAGCCCCCTCCCGGGGGCCAACGTCCTGACTTTC	CASSPLPGANVLTF
TRBV5-1	17	TRBD2	TRBJ2-1	-	TGCGCCAGCAGCTTTACCGCCGGGACTAGCGGTTACAATGAGCAGTTCTTC	CASSFTAGTSGYNEQFF
TRBV3-1/TRBV3-2	13	-	TRBJ1-2	-	TGTGCCAGCAGCCAAGGGGATTTGGGTGGCTACACCTTC	CASSQGDLGGYTF
TRBV5-1	15	-	TRBJ1-1	-	TGCGCCAGCAGCCTGTACGCGGCTCAGAGGACTGAAGCTTTCTTT	CASSLYAAQRTEAFF
TRBV7-7	15	TRBD1	TRBJ2-3	-	TGTGCTAGCAGCTTCCCGACAGGGAGTCCAGATACGCAGTATTTT	CASSFPTGSPDTQYF
TRBV3-1/TRBV3-2	16	-	TRBJ1-2	-	TGTGCCAGCAGCCAAGGATCCCGGACCCCTACCTATGGCTACACCTTC	CASSQGSRTPTYGYTF
TRBV29-1	14	-	TRBJ1-5	-	TGCAGCGTTAGGTACTCGACAGGCGATGAACCCCAGCATTTT	CSVRYSTGDEPQHF
TRBV2	14	TRBD2	TRBJ2-7	-	TGTGCCAGCAGTGGGACTAGCTATTTCCACGAGCAGTACTTC	CASSGTSYFHEQYF
TRBV19	13	TRBD1	TRBJ2-7	-	TGTGCCAGGGACAGGGACCGCCCTTACGAGCAGTACTTC	CARDRDRPYEQYF
TRBV6-1	17	TRBD2	TRBJ2-7	-	TGTGCCAGCAGTGAAAGGAGTAGCGGGAGGATCATGTACGAGCAGTACTTC	CASSERSSGRIMYEQYF
TRBV30	13	-	TRBJ1-5	-	TGTGCCTGGAGTGTACAAGGCAATCAGCCCCAGCATTTT	CAWSVQGNQPQHF